These T cell receptor beta chains were read from a single sample in a study of cytomegalovirus exposure and HLA in healthy donors. Assay: immunoSEQ multiplex PCR; the TCRdb copy retains only in-frame clones and omits some. Found here are around 160,000 clones, around three quarters of them singletons; the top ten hold 2% to 2.5%. Sequencing was performed on PBMCs. Source of these receptors: a man aged 45 to 65 in good health and CMV-seropositive. Both conserved end residues are part of each CDR3. The D gene is left open where the match is weak. Clone sizes are given selectively: once, few, many, or a class where the clone is expanded.

TRBJ1-3	NA	TRBV11-2	NA	TGTGCCAGCAGCTTACAGGGTGGTAGAAACACCATATATTTT	CASSLQGGRNTIYF
TRBJ1-1	NA	TRBV6-5	NA	TGTGCCAGCCATCATACGGGTGAAGCTTTCTTT	CASHHTGEAFF
TRBJ2-1	NA	TRBV29-1	few	TGCAGCGTTAGACTGGCGGGGATTGAGCAGTTCTTC	CSVRLAGIEQFF
TRBJ1-2	TRBD1	TRBV6-5	NA	TGTGCCAGCAGACCACAGGGGAGCGGTGGCTACACCTTC	CASRPQGSGGYTF
TRBJ2-1	TRBD2	TRBV19	NA	TGTGCCAGTAGTCCGGGGACTAGCAGGATTGTCTACAATGAGCAGTTCTTC	CASSPGTSRIVYNEQFF
TRBJ1-2	NA	TRBV20-1	NA	TGCAGTGCTCCCTCCGGACTGCAGAACACCTTC	CSAPSGLQNTF
TRBJ1-2	TRBD1	TRBV2	NA	TGTGCCAGCAGAACCCCGGACAGGAACTATGGCTACACCTTC	CASRTPDRNYGYTF
TRBJ1-2	NA	TRBV29-1	NA	TGCAGCGGGGGAAGATTGGGGGGAGATGGCTACACCTTC	CSGGRLGGDGYTF
TRBJ2-2	TRBD1	TRBV5-1	NA	TGCGCCAGCAGCCCGTTGACAGGGGCCACCGGGGAGCTGTTTTTT	CASSPLTGATGELFF
TRBJ1-1	TRBD1	TRBV14	NA	TGTGCCAGCAGCCAAGAGACAGGGTCTGAAGCTTTCTTT	CASSQETGSEAFF
TRBJ2-1	TRBD2	TRBV9	once	TGTGCCAGCAGCTCACCTACTAGCGGGGACTCCTACAATGAGCAGTTCTTC	CASSSPTSGDSYNEQFF
TRBJ1-2	NA	TRBV7-2	NA	TGTGCCAGCAGCTTGCTGGAGACGTGGGGGGGAGGCTACACCTTC	CASSLLETWGGGYTF
TRBJ2-7	NA	TRBV6-1	NA	TGTGCCAGCAGTGAAGGAGGAGCCGCCCCCTACGAGCAGTACTTC	CASSEGGAAPYEQYF
TRBJ2-1	TRBD2	TRBV4-1	NA	TGCGCCAGCAGCCGCCCTCATAGCGGGGGGGATTCATACAATGAGCAGTTCTTC	CASSRPHSGGDSYNEQFF
TRBJ1-2	NA	TRBV10-3	NA	TGTGCCATCAGGCCTGCTCAAACAGGGAATGGCTACACCTTC	CAIRPAQTGNGYTF
TRBJ1-2	NA	TRBV19	NA	NA	CASSILAGGYGYTF
TRBJ2-5	TRBD2	TRBV7-6	NA	TGTGCCAGCAGCTTAGAGTCTAGCGGGGGCCAAGAGACCCAGTACTTC	CASSLESSGGQETQYF
TRBJ2-7	TRBD1	TRBV7-3	NA	TGTGCCAGCAGCGTAGTTCCCGGGACAGGGTTCGAGCAGTACTTC	CASSVVPGTGFEQYF